This T cell receptor beta chain was identified during a study of blood T cells in healthy people across ages. Sample-barcoded 5' priming and a J-beta primer mix drove a second PCR of roughly 6 to 12 cycles. From the 5' RACE reads, TCRdb called clonotypes with MiXCR, one entry per CDR3 protein. The sample shows fewer than 950,000 distinct CDR3 sequences, about 55% of them seen only once. This clonotype occurred a few times. The sequence was collected from a man older than 75 in good health. Specimen: blood.

For the CDR3, the DNA is TGTGCCAGCAGCGCCTCTCCCCCCGGCCAGGGGACCCAGTACTTC. Amino acids: CASSASPPGQGTQYF. The gene calls are TRBV6-1 and TRBJ2-5; D is perhaps TRBD1 (5 bases). V lost 6 bases, J lost 7 bases, and 21 bases lay in between. Germline CDR1 and CDR2: MNHNS and SASEGT. There are 15 residues in the CDR3.